A selection of T cell receptor beta chains follows, all from one sample in a study of technical replicates of blood from a handful of donors. Sequencing used immunoSEQ multiplex PCR; TCRdb keeps in-frame clones, though not all of them. This sample has some 79,000 clones; more than 85% occur once, and the top ten carry about 0.35%. Sequencing was performed on T cells isolated from PBMCs. All receptors derive from a human donor in good health. Some clones in this sample may be carry-over from other donors' samples. CDR3s include the opening cysteine and the closing phenylalanine or tryptophan. D genes are given only for firm matches. Only some rows state a clone size, as once, few, many or a class for expanded clones.

V gene	clone size	D gene	J gene	CDR3 protein	CDR3 DNA
TRBV30	NA	TRBD1	TRBJ1-1	CAWDRAREAFF	TGTGCCTGGGACAGGGCCAGGGAAGCTTTCTTT
TRBV9	once	TRBD2	TRBJ2-3	CASSGETSGRIGTDTQYF	TGTGCCAGCAGCGGAGAGACTAGCGGGAGAATCGGCACAGATACGCAGTATTTT
TRBV30	NA	NA	TRBJ2-6	CAGGAGAGANVLTF	TGTGCCGGGGGGGCGGGGGCTGGGGCCAACGTCCTGACTTTC
TRBV6-1	NA	TRBD1	TRBJ1-2	CASSEFTGTVGYGYTF	TGTGCCAGCAGTGAATTCACGGGGACAGTGGGCTATGGCTACACCTTC
TRBV5-1	NA	NA	TRBJ1-3	CASSFTPQGPGNTIYF	TGCGCCAGCAGCTTTACCCCACAGGGACCTGGAAACACCATATATTTT
TRBV7-8	NA	TRBD2	TRBJ2-1	CASSKLAGGVDEQFF	TGTGCCAGCAGCAAACTAGCGGGAGGAGTGGATGAGCAGTTCTTC
TRBV2	NA	TRBD2	TRBJ2-7	CASNQREGSYEQYF	TGTGCCAGCAATCAGCGGGAGGGCTCCTACGAGCAGTACTTC
TRBV7-7	NA	NA	TRBJ2-5	CASRLREGETQYF	TGTGCCAGCAGGCTCAGGGAAGGGGAGACCCAGTACTTC
TRBV10-1	NA	NA	TRBJ1-1	CASSESGLGAEAFF	TGCGCCAGCAGTGAGTCGGGGCTGGGTGCTGAAGCTTTCTTT
TRBV30	few	TRBD1	TRBJ1-1	CAGGQDNTEAFF	TGTGCCGGAGGACAGGATAACACTGAAGCTTTCTTT
TRBV6-5	NA	NA	TRBJ2-7	CASSHYSFVRNEQYF	TGTGCCAGCAGTCACTACAGTTTCGTTCGTAACGAGCAGTACTTC
TRBV5-4	NA	TRBD2	TRBJ2-5	CASSLGGTSGKETQYF	TGTGCCAGCAGCTTGGGGGGGACTAGCGGGAAAGAGACCCAGTACTTC
TRBV7-6	NA	NA	TRBJ2-7	CASSNREPYEQYF	TGTGCCAGCAGCAACAGGGAGCCCTACGAGCAGTACTTC
TRBV5-1	NA	TRBD2	TRBJ2-5	CASSLLPGAGSQETRYF	TGCGCCAGCAGCTTATTGCCAGGAGCGGGGAGTCAAGAGACCCGGTACTTC
TRBV18	NA	NA	TRBJ2-2	CASSPPAGTGELFF	TGTGCCAGCTCACCACCGGCAGGGACCGGGGAGCTGTTTTTT
TRBV19	NA	NA	TRBJ1-2	CASSTRGQSYGYTF	TGTGCCAGTAGTACCAGAGGACAGAGCTATGGCTACACCTTC
TRBV27	NA	NA	TRBJ2-1	CASRRGGPYNEQFF	TGTGCCAGCAGGCGGGGTGGTCCCTACAATGAGCAGTTCTTC
TRBV30	once	NA	TRBJ2-3	CAWSVLGAGPDTQYF	TGTGCCTGGAGTGTACTGGGAGCGGGCCCAGATACGCAGTATTTT
TRBV29-1	NA	NA	TRBJ2-1	CSVVSGKGFF	TGCAGCGTTGTTTCGGGGAAAGGTTTCTTC
TRBV6-6	NA	NA	TRBJ2-1	CASSYLEDNEQFF	TGTGCCAGCAGTTACCTAGAAGACAATGAGCAGTTCTTC
TRBV5-6	NA	TRBD1	TRBJ1-5	CASSVGQGVIDQPQHF	TGTGCCAGCAGCGTGGGACAGGGTGTGATTGATCAGCCCCAGCATTTT
TRBV13	once	NA	TRBJ2-3	CASSFSPTDTQYF	TGTGCCAGCAGCTTCTCTCCCACAGATACGCAGTATTTT
TRBV27	NA	TRBD1	TRBJ2-2	CASRTGGYTGELFF	TGTGCCAGCAGGACAGGGGGTTACACCGGGGAGCTGTTTTTT
TRBV7-9	NA	NA	TRBJ2-5	CASSYYSETQYF	TGTGCCAGCAGCTACTATTCGGAGACCCAGTACTTC
TRBV2	NA	NA	TRBJ1-1	CASSTGSGTEAFF	TGTGCCAGCAGCACCGGGAGCGGCACTGAAGCTTTCTTT
TRBV29-1	NA	NA	TRBJ1-4	CSVRQDNEKLFF	TGCAGCGTTAGGCAGGATAATGAAAAACTGTTTTTT
TRBV25-1	NA	NA	TRBJ1-2	CASSATHNGYTF	TGTGCCAGCAGTGCCACCCACAATGGCTACACCTTC
TRBV7-9	NA	NA	TRBJ1-2	CASSSAGEGYGYTF	TGTGCCAGCAGCTCTGCAGGGGAAGGGTATGGCTACACCTTC
TRBV30	NA	NA	TRBJ2-7	CAWSVQFPGDYEQYF	TGTGCCTGGAGTGTACAATTCCCAGGGGACTACGAGCAGTACTTC
TRBV11-2	NA	TRBD1	TRBJ1-2	CASSLYRGEDGYTF	TGTGCCAGCAGCTTATACAGGGGCGAGGATGGCTACACCTTC
TRBV11-2	once	NA	TRBJ2-7	CASSLEEGPLGEQYF	TGTGCCAGCAGCTTAGAGGAGGGTCCCTTGGGGGAGCAGTACTTC
TRBV13	NA	NA	TRBJ2-7	CASSSQTGKYTYEQYF	TGTGCCAGCAGCTCACAAACAGGGAAGTACACCTACGAGCAGTACTTC
TRBV29-1	NA	NA	TRBJ1-2	CSVEDVNGYGYTF	TGCAGCGTTGAAGATGTAAACGGCTATGGCTACACCTTC
TRBV27	once	NA	TRBJ2-6	CASSSDRSGANVLTF	TGTGCCAGCAGTTCTGACAGGTCTGGGGCCAACGTCCTGACTTTC
TRBV19	NA	NA	TRBJ1-1	CATQGWAENTEAFF	TGTGCCACCCAGGGGTGGGCGGAGAACACTGAAGCTTTCTTT
TRBV7-2	NA	NA	TRBJ2-3	CASSLAGRGTQYF	TGTGCCAGCAGCTTAGCAGGAAGGGGTACGCAGTATTTT
TRBV5-4	NA	TRBD1	TRBJ1-2	CASSFIQGQYGYTF	TGTGCCAGCAGCTTTATACAGGGACAGTATGGCTACACCTTC
TRBV5-4	NA	TRBD1	TRBJ1-1	CASSFDRELTEAFF	TGTGCCAGCAGCTTTGACAGGGAATTGACTGAAGCTTTCTTT
TRBV30	NA	NA	TRBJ2-2	CAWSVAGELFF	TGTGCCTGGAGTGTAGCTGGGGAGCTGTTTTTT
TRBV18	NA	NA	TRBJ1-5	CASSPKSGSNQPQHF	TGTGCCAGCTCACCAAAGTCGGGTTCCAATCAGCCCCAGCATTTT
TRBV7-2	NA	NA	TRBJ2-7	CASSARLTYEQYF	TGTGCCAGCAGCGCCAGACTTACCTACGAGCAGTACTTC
TRBV19	once	TRBD1	TRBJ1-4	CASSIGDSNEKLFF	TGTGCCAGTAGTATCGGGGACAGTAATGAAAAACTGTTTTTT
TRBV6-6	NA	NA	TRBJ2-7	CASNGGSLYEQYF	TGTGCCAGCAATGGGGGGTCGTTGTACGAGCAGTACTTC
TRBV9	NA	TRBD1	TRBJ2-3	CASSAGQGGDTQYF	TGTGCCAGCAGCGCCGGACAGGGTGGGGATACGCAGTATTTT
TRBV28	NA	NA	TRBJ2-5	CASSKADLGTQYF	TGTGCCAGCAGCAAAGCAGACTTGGGGACCCAGTACTTC
TRBV18	NA	NA	TRBJ1-1	CASSPRQVGISEAFF	TGTGCCAGCTCCCCCCGGCAGGTGGGTATATCTGAAGCTTTCTTT
TRBV4-2	NA	NA	TRBJ2-7	CASSQGLGEASYEQYF	TGTGCCAGCAGCCAAGGTCTGGGGGAGGCCTCCTACGAGCAGTACTTC
TRBV5-1	once	NA	TRBJ2-3	CASSLGLGATQYF	TGCGCCAGCAGCTTGGGACTTGGAGCTACGCAGTATTTT